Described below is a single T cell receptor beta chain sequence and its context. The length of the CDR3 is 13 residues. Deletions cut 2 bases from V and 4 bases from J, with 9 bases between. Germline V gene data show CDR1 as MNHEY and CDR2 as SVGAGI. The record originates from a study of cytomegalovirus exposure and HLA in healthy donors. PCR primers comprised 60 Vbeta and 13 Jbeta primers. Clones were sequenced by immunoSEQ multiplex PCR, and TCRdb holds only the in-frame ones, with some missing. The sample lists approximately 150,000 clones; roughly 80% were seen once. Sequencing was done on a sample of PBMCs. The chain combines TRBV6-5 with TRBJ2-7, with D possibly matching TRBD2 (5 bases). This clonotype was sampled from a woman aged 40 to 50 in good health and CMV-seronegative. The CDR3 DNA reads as TGTGCCAGCAGTTACGGGTTAGCGTACGAGCAGTACTTC. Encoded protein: CASSYGLAYEQYF.